This passage covers 27 T cell receptor beta chains from one sample sequenced in a study of OX40 agonist ivuxolimab in advanced cancers. Repertoires were generated with immunoSEQ multiplex PCR, while TCRdb's copy carries only in-frame clones and drops some. Of about 39,000 clones in the sample, roughly 90% were seen once. This specimen was CD4+ or CD8+ T cells sorted from blood, taken in a trial of the OX40 agonist ivuxolimab. The origin of the receptors is an adult with an advanced solid tumor such as melanoma, head and neck, liver or kidney cancer.

The chain couples TRBV4-1 to TRBJ2-7, with 12 bases fitting TRBD2. The V gene's germline CDR1 is MGHRA and CDR2 YSYEKL. The CDR3 sequence is 17 residues long. J was trimmed by 2 bases and V by 2 bases; bases with no gene match: 7. The CDR3 nucleotides read TGCGCCAGCAGCCAAATCCTAGCGGGAGGGTCAACCTACGAGCAGTACTTC. Its translation is CASSQILAGGSTYEQYF.

The chain is built from TRBV7-8 and TRBJ2-3; no clear D. CDR1 SGHVS and CDR2 FQNEAQ come from the germline V gene. The germline V and J ends were trimmed by 7 bases and 4 bases, with 15 bases remaining between them. This CDR3 region has 14 residues. CDR3 amino acids: CASTYRLESDTQYF. The CDR3 DNA reads as TGTGCCAGCACATACCGCTTAGAATCAGATACGCAGTATTTT. The full variable domain, rest sourced from reference TRBV7-8 and TRBJ2-3, is GAGVSQSPRYKVAKRGQDVALRCDPISGHVSLFWYQQALGQGPEFLTYFQNEAQLDKSGLPSDRFFAERPEGSVSTLKIQRTQQEDSAVYLCASTYRLESDTQYFGPGTRLTVL.

The J gene is TRBJ1-1, the V gene TRBV10-3; TRBD1 is a possible D gene (5 bases). CDR1 is ENHRY and CDR2 is SYGVKD in the germline V gene. V lost 3 bases, J lost 5 bases, and 19 bases lay in between. The CDR3 length is 16 residues. Here the CDR3 reads CAISDMKGPTETEAFF. CDR3 DNA: TGTGCCATCAGTGATATGAAGGGGCCCACGGAAACTGAAGCTTTCTTT.

This chain joins TRBV12-5 and TRBJ2-1, with 8 bases lining up with TRBD2. The germline V gene encodes CDR1 LGHNT and CDR2 FRNRAP. After removal of 8 bases from V and 2 bases from J, the junction contained 5 bases not matched to a gene. This CDR3 is 14 amino acids long. The CDR3 loop is CASQTSGAYNEQFF. The DNA of the CDR3 is TGTGCTAGTCAAACTAGCGGTGCCTACAATGAGCAGTTCTTC. Supplemented by reference TRBV12-5 and TRBJ2-1, the full variable domain reads DARVTQTPRHKVTEMGQEVTMRCQPILGHNTVFWYRQTMMQGLELLAYFRNRAPLDDSGMPKDRFSAEMPDATLATLKIQPSEPRDSAVYFCASQTSGAYNEQFFGPGTRLTVL.

The V gene is TRBV27, the J gene TRBJ2-2; weak D call: TRBD2 (5 bases). The CDR3 runs to 16 residues. The germline gives CDR1 MNHEY, CDR2 SMNVEV (reference sequence). The V end lost 6 bases, the J end lost 2 bases, and 16 bases lay between the germline ends. Here the CDR3 reads CASSHDVGRNTGELFF. CDR3 nucleotides: TGTGCCAGCAGCCATGATGTGGGGAGAAACACCGGGGAGCTGTTTTTT.

V usage is TRBV10-3 and J usage is TRBJ2-3; 9 bases agree with TRBD1. From germline, CDR1 is ENHRY and CDR2 SYGVKD. With V trimmed by 10 bases and J by 5 bases, 10 bases remained unmatched. CDR3 length: 14 amino acids. The CDR3 protein is CARLQGALLDTQYF. The CDR3 nucleotides are TGTGCCAGATTACAGGGGGCGTTGTTAGATACGCAGTATTTT.

V and J are TRBV11-2 and TRBJ2-5; no clear D. V dropped 0 bases and J dropped 4 bases, with 3 bases sitting between them. CDR1 SGHAT and CDR2 FQNNGV come from the germline V gene. CDR3 size: 12 residues. DNA of the CDR3: TGTGCCAGCAGCTTAGAGGGAGAGACCCAGTACTTC. It is translated as CASSLEGETQYF.

The chain carries TRBV21-1 and TRBJ2-3; the table's TRBD1 call for D was not verified on the DNA. TRBV21-1 corresponds to a pseudogene. The CDR3 sequence is 17 residues long. CDR3 protein: CASSRGTAFASTDTQYF. In DNA, the CDR3 is TGTGCCAGCAGCAGAGGGACAGCCTTCGCTAGCACAGATACGCAGTATTTT.

The V gene is TRBV5-3, the J gene TRBJ2-7; D is undetermined. TRBV5-3 is an open reading frame, and its role is uncertain. Trimming pared 4 bases from V and 5 bases from J, leaving 10 bases between. This CDR3 contains 12 residues. The CDR3 reads CARSRRSDEQYF. The CDR3 nucleotides read TGTGCCAGAAGCCGACGGTCCGACGAGCAGTACTTC.

This clone has just a few counts. The chain joins TRBV28 to TRBJ2-5, with TRBD1 identical over 10 bases. Trimming removed 4 bases from V and 9 bases from J; junction bases left unmatched: 14. The germline CDR1 and CDR2 sequences are MDHEN and SYDVKM. The CDR3 is made up of 16 amino acids. DNA for the CDR3: TGTGCCAGCAGTTCACCCGGGACAGGGGCCCCGGGGGCCCAGTACTTC. It yields the protein CASSSPGTGAPGAQYF. Together with reference TRBV28 and TRBJ2-5, the CDR3 gives the full variable domain: DVKVTQSSRYLVKRTGEKVFLECVQDMDHENMFWYRQDPGLGLRLIYFSYDVKMKEKGDIPEGYSVSREKKERFSLILESASTNQTSMYLCASSSPGTGAPGAQYFGPGTRLLVL.

This clone was observed once. The chain links TRBV19 to TRBJ2-7; 9 bases agree with TRBD1. The V gene's germline CDR1 is LNHDA and CDR2 SQIVND (reference sequence). V lost 6 bases to trimming and J lost 6 bases; unmatched junction nucleotides: 3. The CDR3 spans 12 residues. The CDR3 protein is CASRADRGEQYF. The CDR3 DNA is TGTGCCAGTAGAGCGGACAGGGGCGAGCAGTACTTC.

Comment on this clone: Other DNA sequences from this sample encode an identical CDR3 as well. J is TRBJ2-6 and V is TRBV29-1; D unresolved. The ends were cut back, 2 bases at V and 0 bases at J, with 5 bases in the middle. The CDR3 is made up of 14 amino acids. Looked up from germline, CDR1 is SQVTM and CDR2 is ANQGSEA. CDR3 region: CSVETHSGANVLTF. The CDR3 nucleotides read TGCAGCGTTGAAACGCACTCTGGGGCCAACGTCCTGACTTTC.

This clone showed up just once. The genes are TRBV11-3 and TRBJ2-7, with 9 bases matching TRBD1. Germline V gene lookup returns CDR1 SGHNT and CDR2 YENEEA. The V gene end was trimmed by 3 bases and the J gene end by 0 bases; junction bases not matched to a gene: 3. This CDR3 is 15 amino acids long. The DNA of the CDR3 is TGTGCCAGCAGCTTGGGGACAGGGAGCTCCTACGAGCAGTACTTC. This translates into CASSLGTGSSYEQYF.

The chain is built from TRBV20-1 and TRBJ1-1; D gene uncertain. The CDR3 totals 11 residues. Deletions cut 6 bases from V and 7 bases from J, with 12 bases between. Germline CDR1 and CDR2: DFQATT and SNEGSKA (reference sequence). CDR3 loop: CSAQEGREAFF. CDR3 coding DNA: TGCAGTGCCCAGGAAGGGCGTGAAGCTTTCTTT.

The rearrangement uses TRBV4-2 and TRBJ2-2, with D perhaps matching TRBD1 or TRBD2 (7 bases each). The CDR3 totals 16 residues. Trimming removed 0 bases at V and 5 bases at J, with 13 bases between. Germline CDR1 and CDR2: LGHNA and YNFKEQ. The DNA for the CDR3 is TGTGCCAGCAGCCAAGATTCAGGGGGAGGGACCGGGGAGCTGTTTTTT. Its translation: CASSQDSGGGTGELFF.

Concerning this clone itself: The junction does not match germline at one end; this may be a read error. The chain uses TRBV6-5 and TRBJ2-7; no firm D call. Germline CDR1 is MNHEY and CDR2 is SVGAGI. The CDR3 extends over 11 amino acids. For the CDR3, the DNA is TGTGCCACCAGTCTGACCTACGAGCAGTACTTC. As protein: CATSLTYEQYF.

The chain is built from TRBV6-6 and TRBJ2-7; D remains ambiguous. The CDR3 loop spans 16 amino acids. The germline V gene encodes CDR1 MNHNY and CDR2 SVGAGI (reference sequence). V was pared by 4 bases and J by 0 bases, with 16 bases between. CDR3 nucleotides: TGTGCCAGCAGTTCCCAGAAGCACTACAGCTCCTACGAGCAGTACTTC. It specifies CASSSQKHYSSYEQYF.

The chain recombines TRBV5-1 with TRBJ2-7; D uncertain. From germline, CDR1 is SGHRS and CDR2 YFSETQ. CDR3 length equals 12 residues. V was shortened by 4 bases and J by 6 bases, with 11 bases between the two germline ends. Here the CDR3 reads CASSLWNSEQYF. Here the CDR3 DNA reads TGCGCCAGCAGCCTCTGGAATAGCGAGCAGTACTTC.

This rearrangement joins TRBV28 to TRBJ2-3; 9 bases map to TRBD2. The CDR3 totals 17 residues. CDR1 and CDR2 from the germline V gene are MDHEN and SYDVKM. Trimming at V came to 5 bases and at J to 3 bases, leaving 12 bases not matched to a gene. CDR3 nucleotides: TGTGCCAGCAGTCCTCCGGGTACTAGCGGGTCTACAGATACGCAGTATTTT. Amino acids: CASSPPGTSGSTDTQYF.

The chain joins TRBV7-2 to TRBJ2-2; no reliable D call. The V end lost 5 bases, the J end lost 2 bases, and 3 bases lay between the germline ends. Germline lookup yields CDR1 SGHTA and CDR2 FQGNSA. This CDR3 region has 12 residues. The CDR3 loop is CASSANTGELFF. CDR3 nucleotides: TGTGCCAGCAGCGCAAACACCGGGGAGCTGTTTTTT.

This chain connects TRBV6-5 to TRBJ2-7; 9 bases map to TRBD1. The ends lost 3 bases at V and 2 bases at J; junction bases unmatched: 2. The germline V gene encodes CDR1 MNHEY and CDR2 SVGAGI. CDR3 size: 14 residues. CDR3 in amino acids: CASSYGTGTYEQYF. Written as DNA, the CDR3 is TGTGCCAGCAGTTATGGGACAGGGACCTACGAGCAGTACTTC.

V is TRBV6-6 and J is TRBJ2-5; 10 bases align to TRBD1. CDR1 is MNHNY, CDR2 SVGAGI, per germline (reference sequence). Losses at the gene ends were 4 bases for V and 3 bases for J; bases not matched to a gene: 2. The CDR3 is 14 amino acids. CDR3 region: CASSSGTGEETQYF. CDR3 DNA sequence: TGTGCCAGCAGTTCGGGGACAGGGGAAGAGACCCAGTACTTC.

This chain connects TRBV19 to TRBJ1-4; the D gene is possibly TRBD1 (6 bases). The V end lost 7 bases, the J end lost 7 bases, and 19 bases lay between the germline ends. Germline CDR1 is LNHDA and CDR2 is SQIVND (reference sequence). The CDR3 extends over 15 amino acids. In DNA, the CDR3 is TGTGCCAGTATAAGACAGGCGCTTGGAGCTGAAAAACTGTTTTTT. It yields the protein CASIRQALGAEKLFF.

The chain is built from TRBV5-1 and TRBJ2-1; D unresolved. The length of the CDR3 is 15 residues. V was pared by 0 bases and J by 4 bases, with 11 bases between. CDR1 is SGHRS, CDR2 YFSETQ, per germline. The CDR3 spells CASSLGATPYNEQFF. In nucleotides, the CDR3 is TGCGCCAGCAGCTTGGGGGCGACACCTTACAATGAGCAGTTCTTC. Together with reference TRBV5-1 and TRBJ2-1, the CDR3 gives the full variable domain: KAGVTQTPRYLIKTRGQQVTLSCSPISGHRSVSWYQQTPGQGLQFLFEYFSETQRNKGNFPGRFSGRQFSNSRSEMNVSTLELGDSALYLCASSLGATPYNEQFFGPGTRLTVL.

The chain recombines TRBV2 with TRBJ2-1; the match to TRBD2 covers 11 bases. Per germline, CDR1 SNHLY and CDR2 FYNNEI. V trimming: 7 bases; J trimming: 4 bases; junction bases outside the gene matches: 3. The CDR3 is 14 residues long. In nucleotides, the CDR3 is TGTGCCAGCAAGGCTAGCGGGAGGTACAATGAGCAGTTCTTC. It is translated as CASKASGRYNEQFF.

This sequence joins TRBV28 and TRBJ2-2; no firm D call. CDR1 MDHEN and CDR2 SYDVKM come from the germline V gene. CDR3 length: 14 amino acids. V dropped 4 bases and J dropped 0 bases, with 6 bases sitting between them. The CDR3 nucleotides are TGTGCCAGCAGTTCCGGCGCGAACACCGGGGAGCTGTTTTTT. The encoded protein is CASSSGANTGELFF.

This chain links TRBV6-6 with TRBJ2-2; D possibly corresponds to TRBD1 (5 bases). There are 14 residues in the CDR3. V was clipped by 8 bases and J by 1 base, with 11 bases between them. Germline V lookup: CDR1 MNHNY, CDR2 SVGAGI (reference sequence). The CDR3 reads CASRWQGNTGELFF. The CDR3 DNA sequence: TGTGCCAGCCGATGGCAGGGGAACACCGGGGAGCTGTTTTTT.